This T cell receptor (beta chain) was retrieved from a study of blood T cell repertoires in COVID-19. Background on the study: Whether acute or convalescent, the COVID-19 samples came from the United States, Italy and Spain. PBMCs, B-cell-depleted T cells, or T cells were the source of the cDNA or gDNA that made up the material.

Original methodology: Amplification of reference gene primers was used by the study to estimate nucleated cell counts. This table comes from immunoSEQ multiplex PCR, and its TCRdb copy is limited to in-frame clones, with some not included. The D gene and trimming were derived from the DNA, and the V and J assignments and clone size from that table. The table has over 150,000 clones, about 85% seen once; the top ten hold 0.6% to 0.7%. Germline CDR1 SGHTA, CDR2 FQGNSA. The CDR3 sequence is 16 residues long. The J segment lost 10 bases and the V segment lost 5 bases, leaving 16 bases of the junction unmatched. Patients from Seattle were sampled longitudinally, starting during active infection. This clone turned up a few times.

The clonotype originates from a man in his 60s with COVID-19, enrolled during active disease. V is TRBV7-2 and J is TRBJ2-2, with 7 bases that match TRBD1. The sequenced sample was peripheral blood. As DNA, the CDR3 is TGTGCCAGCAGCGCGACAGGGATTTCACCCTCGGAGGAGCTGTTTTTT. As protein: CASSATGISPSEELFF.